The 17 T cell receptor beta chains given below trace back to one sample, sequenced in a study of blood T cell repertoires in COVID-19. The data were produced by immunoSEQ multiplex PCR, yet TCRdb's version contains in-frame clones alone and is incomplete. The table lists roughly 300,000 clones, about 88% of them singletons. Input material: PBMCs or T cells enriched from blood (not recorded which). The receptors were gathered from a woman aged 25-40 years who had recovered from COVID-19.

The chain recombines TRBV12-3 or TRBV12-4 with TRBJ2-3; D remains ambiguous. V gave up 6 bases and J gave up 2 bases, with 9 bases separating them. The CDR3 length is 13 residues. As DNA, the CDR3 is TGTGCCAGCAGCCTTCGTCCCACAGATACGCAGTATTTT. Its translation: CASSLRPTDTQYF.

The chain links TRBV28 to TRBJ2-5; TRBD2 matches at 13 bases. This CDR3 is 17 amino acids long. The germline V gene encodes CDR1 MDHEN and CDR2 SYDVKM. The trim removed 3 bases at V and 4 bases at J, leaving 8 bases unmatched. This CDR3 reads CASSFLTSGGAPETQYF. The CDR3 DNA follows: TGTGCCAGCAGTTTCCTTACTAGCGGGGGGGCCCCAGAGACCCAGTACTTC.

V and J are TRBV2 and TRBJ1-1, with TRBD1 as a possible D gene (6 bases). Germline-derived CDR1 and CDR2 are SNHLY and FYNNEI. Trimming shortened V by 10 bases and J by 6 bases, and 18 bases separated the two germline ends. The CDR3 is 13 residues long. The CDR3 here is CATTPEQGAEAFF. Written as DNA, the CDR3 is TGTGCCACCACCCCCGAACAGGGCGCTGAAGCTTTCTTT.

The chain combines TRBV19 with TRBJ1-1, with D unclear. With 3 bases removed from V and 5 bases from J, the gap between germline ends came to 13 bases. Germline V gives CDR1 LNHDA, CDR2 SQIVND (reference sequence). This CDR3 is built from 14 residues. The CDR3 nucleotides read TGTGCCAGTAGTATTGCGGTGGTCGGGACTGAAGCTTTCTTT. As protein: CASSIAVVGTEAFF.

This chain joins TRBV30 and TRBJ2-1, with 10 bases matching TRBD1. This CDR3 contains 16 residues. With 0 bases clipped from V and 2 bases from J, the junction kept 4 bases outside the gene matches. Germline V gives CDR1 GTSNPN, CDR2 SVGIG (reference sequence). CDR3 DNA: TGTGCCTGGAGTGTACCAGGACAGGGGGCCTACAATGAGCAGTTCTTC. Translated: CAWSVPGQGAYNEQFF.

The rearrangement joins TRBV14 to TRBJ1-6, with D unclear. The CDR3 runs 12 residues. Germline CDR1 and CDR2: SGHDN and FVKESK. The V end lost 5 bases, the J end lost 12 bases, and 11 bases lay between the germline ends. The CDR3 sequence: CASSSPRRPLHF. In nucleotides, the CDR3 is TGTGCCAGCAGCAGCCCTAGGAGACCCCTCCACTTT.

This CDR3 reads CASSPGREPYEQYF. CDR3 nucleotide sequence: TGTGCCAGCTCCCCAGGACGGGAACCCTACGAGCAGTACTTC. The chain recombines TRBV18 with TRBJ2-7, with D perhaps TRBD2 (5 bases). The CDR3 sequence is 14 residues long. The ends were cut back, 6 bases at V and 2 bases at J, with 14 bases in the middle. Germline CDR1 and CDR2: KGHSH and LQKENI.

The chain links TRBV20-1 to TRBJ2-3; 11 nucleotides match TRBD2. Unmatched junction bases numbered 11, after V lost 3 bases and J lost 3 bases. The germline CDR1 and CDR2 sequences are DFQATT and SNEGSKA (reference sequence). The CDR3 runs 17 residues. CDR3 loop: CSASLVAGGLGTDTQYF. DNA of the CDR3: TGCAGTGCTAGTCTAGTAGCGGGGGGGTTGGGGACAGATACGCAGTATTTT.

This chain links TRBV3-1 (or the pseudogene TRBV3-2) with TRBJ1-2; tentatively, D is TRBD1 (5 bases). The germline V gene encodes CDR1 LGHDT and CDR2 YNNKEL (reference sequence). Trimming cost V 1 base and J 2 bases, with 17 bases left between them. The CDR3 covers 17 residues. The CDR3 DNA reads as TGTGCCAGCAGCCAAGTAGTAGGAGGGGTAGGGAACTATGGCTACACCTTC. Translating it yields CASSQVVGGVGNYGYTF.

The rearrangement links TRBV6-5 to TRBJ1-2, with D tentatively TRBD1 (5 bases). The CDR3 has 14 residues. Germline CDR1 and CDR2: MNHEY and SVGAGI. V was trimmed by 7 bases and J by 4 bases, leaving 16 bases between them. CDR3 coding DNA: TGTGCCAGCACCGCCAGCCGGGACTCCTATGGCTACACCTTC. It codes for CASTASRDSYGYTF.

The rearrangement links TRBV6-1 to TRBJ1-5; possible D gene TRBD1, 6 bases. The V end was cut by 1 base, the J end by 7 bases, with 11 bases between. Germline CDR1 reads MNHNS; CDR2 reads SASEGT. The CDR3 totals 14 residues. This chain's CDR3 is CASSEGRGAQPQHF. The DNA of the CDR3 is TGTGCCAGCAGTGAAGGGCGGGGGGCCCAGCCCCAGCATTTT.

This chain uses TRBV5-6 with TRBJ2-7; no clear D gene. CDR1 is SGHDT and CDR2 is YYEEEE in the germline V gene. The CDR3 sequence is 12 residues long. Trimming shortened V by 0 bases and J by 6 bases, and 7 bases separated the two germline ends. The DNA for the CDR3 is TGTGCCAGCAGCTTGGCAGGTGGCGAGCAGTACTTC. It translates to CASSLAGGEQYF. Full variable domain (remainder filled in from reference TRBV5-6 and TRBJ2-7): DAGVTQSPTHLIKTRGQQVTLRCSPKSGHDTVSWYQQALGQGPQFIFQYYEEEERQRGNFPDRFSGHQFPNYSSELNVNALLLGDSALYLCASSLAGGEQYFGPGTRLTVT.

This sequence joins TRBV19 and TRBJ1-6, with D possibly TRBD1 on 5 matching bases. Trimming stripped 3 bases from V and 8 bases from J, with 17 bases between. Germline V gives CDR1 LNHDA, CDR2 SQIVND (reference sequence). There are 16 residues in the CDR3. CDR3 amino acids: CASSMGPTARHSPLHF. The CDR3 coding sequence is TGTGCCAGTAGTATGGGGCCGACGGCCCGGCATTCACCCCTCCACTTT. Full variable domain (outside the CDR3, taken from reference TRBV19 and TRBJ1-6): DGGITQSPKYLFRKEGQNVTLSCEQNLNHDAMYWYRQDPGQGLRLIYYSQIVNDFQKGDIAEGYSVSREKKESFPLTVTSAQKNPTAFYLCASSMGPTARHSPLHFGNGTRLTVT.

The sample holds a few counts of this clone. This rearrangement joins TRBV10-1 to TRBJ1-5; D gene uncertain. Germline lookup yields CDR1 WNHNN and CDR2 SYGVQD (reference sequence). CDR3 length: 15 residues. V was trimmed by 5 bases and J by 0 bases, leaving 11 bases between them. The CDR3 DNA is TGCGCCAGCAGTCCGCGCGGATATAGCAATCAGCCCCAGCATTTT. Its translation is CASSPRGYSNQPQHF.

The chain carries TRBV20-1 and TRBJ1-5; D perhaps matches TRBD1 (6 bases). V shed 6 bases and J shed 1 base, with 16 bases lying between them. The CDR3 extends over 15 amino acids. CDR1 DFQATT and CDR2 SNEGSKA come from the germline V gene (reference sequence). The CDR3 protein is CSASTGKASNQPQHF. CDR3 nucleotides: TGCAGTGCCAGTACAGGGAAGGCGAGCAATCAGCCCCAGCATTTT.

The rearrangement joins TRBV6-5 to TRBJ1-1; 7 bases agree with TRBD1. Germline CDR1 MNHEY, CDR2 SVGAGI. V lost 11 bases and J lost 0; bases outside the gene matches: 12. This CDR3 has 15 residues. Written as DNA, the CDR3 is TGTGCCTCAGGGGCAGGGGGAAGTATGAACACTGAAGCTTTCTTT. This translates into CASGAGGSMNTEAFF.

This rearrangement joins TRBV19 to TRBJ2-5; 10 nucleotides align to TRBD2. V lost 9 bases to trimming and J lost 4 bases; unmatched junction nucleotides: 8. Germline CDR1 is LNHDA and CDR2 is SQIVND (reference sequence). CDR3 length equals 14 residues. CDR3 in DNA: TGTGCCAGCAGAGTAGCGGGGGGCCGAGAGACCCAGTACTTC. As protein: CASRVAGGRETQYF. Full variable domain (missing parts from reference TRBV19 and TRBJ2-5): DGGITQSPKYLFRKEGQNVTLSCEQNLNHDAMYWYRQDPGQGLRLIYYSQIVNDFQKGDIAEGYSVSREKKESFPLTVTSAQKNPTAFYLCASRVAGGRETQYFGPGTRLLVL.